Included here is one TCR beta chain sequence, with context. The sample comes from a study of blood T cell repertoires in COVID-19. Study at large: Acute and convalescent COVID-19 samples came from the United States, Italy and Spain.

The repertoire was sequenced with immunoSEQ multiplex PCR; TCRdb's copy has only in-frame clones and lacks some. The sample lists under 150,000 clones; over 75% were seen once. The clonotype originates from a woman in her fifties or sixties with active COVID-19. Sequenced input: peripheral blood.

Here the CDR3 reads CASSLDETMGEQFF. DNA of the CDR3: TGTGCCAGCAGCTTAGACGAGACTATGGGTGAGCAGTTCTTC. The rearrangement joins TRBV7-2 to TRBJ2-1; TRBD2 might be the D (5 bases). CDR1 SGHTA and CDR2 FQGNSA come from the germline V gene. Trimming took 1 base from V and 9 from J, leaving 13 bases between them. The CDR3 length is 14 residues.